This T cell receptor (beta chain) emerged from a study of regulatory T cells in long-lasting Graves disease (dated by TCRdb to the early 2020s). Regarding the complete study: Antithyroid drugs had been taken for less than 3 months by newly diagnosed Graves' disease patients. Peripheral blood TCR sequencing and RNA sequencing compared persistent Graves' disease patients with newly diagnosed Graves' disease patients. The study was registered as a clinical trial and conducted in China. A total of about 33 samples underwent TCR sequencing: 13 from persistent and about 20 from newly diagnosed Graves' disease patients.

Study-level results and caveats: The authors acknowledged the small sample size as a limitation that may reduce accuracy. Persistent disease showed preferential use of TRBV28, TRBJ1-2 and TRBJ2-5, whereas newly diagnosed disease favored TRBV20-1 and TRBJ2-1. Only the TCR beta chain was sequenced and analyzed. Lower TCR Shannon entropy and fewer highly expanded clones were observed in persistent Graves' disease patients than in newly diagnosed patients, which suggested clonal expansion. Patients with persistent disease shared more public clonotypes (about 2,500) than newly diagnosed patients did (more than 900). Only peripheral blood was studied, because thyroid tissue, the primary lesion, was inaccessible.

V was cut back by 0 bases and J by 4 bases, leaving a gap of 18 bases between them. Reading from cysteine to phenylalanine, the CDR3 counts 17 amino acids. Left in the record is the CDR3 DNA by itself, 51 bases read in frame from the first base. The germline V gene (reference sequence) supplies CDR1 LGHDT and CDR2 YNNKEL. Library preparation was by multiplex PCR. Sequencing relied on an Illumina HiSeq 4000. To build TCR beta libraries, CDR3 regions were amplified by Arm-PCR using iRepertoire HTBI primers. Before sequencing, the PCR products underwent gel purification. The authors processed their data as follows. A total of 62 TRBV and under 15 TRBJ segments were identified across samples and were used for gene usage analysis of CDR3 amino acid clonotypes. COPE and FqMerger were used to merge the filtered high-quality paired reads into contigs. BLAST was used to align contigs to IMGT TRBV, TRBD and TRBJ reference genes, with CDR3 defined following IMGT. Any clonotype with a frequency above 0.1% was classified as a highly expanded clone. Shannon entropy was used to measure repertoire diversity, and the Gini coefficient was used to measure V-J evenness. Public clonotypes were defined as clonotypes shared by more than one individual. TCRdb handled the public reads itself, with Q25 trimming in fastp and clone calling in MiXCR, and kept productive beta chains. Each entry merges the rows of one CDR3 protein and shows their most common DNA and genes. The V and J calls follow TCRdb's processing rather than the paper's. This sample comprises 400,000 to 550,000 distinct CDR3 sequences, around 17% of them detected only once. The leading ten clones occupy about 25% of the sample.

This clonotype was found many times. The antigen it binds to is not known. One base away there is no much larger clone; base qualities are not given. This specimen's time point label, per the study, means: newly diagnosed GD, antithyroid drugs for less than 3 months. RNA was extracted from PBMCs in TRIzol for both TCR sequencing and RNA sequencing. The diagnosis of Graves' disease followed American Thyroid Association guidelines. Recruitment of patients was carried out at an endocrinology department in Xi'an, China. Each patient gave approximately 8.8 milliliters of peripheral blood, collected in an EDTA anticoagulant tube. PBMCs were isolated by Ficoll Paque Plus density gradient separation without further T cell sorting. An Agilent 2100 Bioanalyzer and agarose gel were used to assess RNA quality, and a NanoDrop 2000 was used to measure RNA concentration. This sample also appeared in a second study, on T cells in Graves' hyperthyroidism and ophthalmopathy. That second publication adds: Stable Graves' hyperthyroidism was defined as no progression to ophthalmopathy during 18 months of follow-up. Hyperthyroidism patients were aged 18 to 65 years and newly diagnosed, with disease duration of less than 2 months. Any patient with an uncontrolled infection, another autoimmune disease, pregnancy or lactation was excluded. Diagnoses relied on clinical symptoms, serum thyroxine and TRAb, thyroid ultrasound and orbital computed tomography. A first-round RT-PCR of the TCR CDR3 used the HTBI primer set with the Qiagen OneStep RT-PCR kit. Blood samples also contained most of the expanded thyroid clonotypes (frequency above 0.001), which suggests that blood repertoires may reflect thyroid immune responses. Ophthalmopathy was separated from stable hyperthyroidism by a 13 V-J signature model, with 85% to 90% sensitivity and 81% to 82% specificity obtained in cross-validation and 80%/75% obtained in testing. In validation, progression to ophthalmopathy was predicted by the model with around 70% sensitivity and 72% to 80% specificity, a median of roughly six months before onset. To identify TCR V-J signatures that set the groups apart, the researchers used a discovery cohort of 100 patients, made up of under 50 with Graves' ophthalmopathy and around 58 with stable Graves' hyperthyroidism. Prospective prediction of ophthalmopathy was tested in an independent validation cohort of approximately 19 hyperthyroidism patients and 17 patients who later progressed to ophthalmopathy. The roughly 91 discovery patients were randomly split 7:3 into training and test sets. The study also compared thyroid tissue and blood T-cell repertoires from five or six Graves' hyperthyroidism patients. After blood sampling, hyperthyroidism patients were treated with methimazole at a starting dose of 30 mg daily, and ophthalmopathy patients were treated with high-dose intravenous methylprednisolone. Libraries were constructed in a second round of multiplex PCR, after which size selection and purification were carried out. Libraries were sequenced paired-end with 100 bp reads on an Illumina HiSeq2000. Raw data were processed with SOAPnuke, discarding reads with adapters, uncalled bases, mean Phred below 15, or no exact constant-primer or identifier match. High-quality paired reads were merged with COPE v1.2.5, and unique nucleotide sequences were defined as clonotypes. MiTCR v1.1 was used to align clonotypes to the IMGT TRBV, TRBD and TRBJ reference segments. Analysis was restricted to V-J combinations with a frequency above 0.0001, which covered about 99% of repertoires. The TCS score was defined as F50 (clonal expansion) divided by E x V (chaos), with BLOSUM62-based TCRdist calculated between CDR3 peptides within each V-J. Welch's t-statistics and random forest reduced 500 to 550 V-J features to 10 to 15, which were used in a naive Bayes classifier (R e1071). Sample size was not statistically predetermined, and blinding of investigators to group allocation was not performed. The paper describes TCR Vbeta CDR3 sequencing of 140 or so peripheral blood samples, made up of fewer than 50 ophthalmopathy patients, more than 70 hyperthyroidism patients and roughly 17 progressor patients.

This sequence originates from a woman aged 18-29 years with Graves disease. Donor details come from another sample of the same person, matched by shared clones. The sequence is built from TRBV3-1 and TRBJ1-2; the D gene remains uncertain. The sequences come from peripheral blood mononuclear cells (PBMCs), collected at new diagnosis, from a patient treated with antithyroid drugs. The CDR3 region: CASSQERPDKGIYGYTF. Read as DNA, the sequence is TGTGCCAGCAGCCAAGAACGACCCGACAAGGGCATCTATGGCTACACCTTC.